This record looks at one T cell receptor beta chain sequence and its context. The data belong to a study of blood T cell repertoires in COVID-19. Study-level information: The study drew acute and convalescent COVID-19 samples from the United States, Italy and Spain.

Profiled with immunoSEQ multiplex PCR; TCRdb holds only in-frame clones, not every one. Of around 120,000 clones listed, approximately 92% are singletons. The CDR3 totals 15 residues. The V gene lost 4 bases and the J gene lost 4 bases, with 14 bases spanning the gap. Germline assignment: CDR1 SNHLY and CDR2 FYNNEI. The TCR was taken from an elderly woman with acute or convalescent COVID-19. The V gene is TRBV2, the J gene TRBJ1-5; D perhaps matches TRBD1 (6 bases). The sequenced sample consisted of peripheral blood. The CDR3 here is CASSVWTASNQPQHF. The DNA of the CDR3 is TGTGCCAGCAGTGTATGGACAGCGAGTAATCAGCCCCAGCATTTT.